These T cell receptor beta chains were read from a single sample in a study of T-cell memory formation after mild COVID-19. Via MiXCR, TCRdb re-called the 5' RACE reads, giving one row per CDR3 protein. The table includes roughly 600,000 distinct CDR3 sequences, about 20% detected once. The material sequenced was PBMCs or a T cell subset sorted from them (not recorded which). Every receptor here comes from an adult woman who had mild COVID-19 (a few samples of this study predate the infection). Cell type and time point are not known. Both conserved end residues are part of each CDR3. D genes are given only for firm matches. Clone size is not always given. Where it is, it says once, few, many or a class for expanded clones.

D: TRBD2
J: TRBJ2-2
size: .
V: TRBV25-1
DNA: TGTGCCAGCAGTGAATTTCGAGCGGGAGGGGGAACCGGGGAGCTGTTTTTT
CDR3: CASSEFRAGGGTGELFF

D: TRBD1
J: TRBJ1-3
size: .
V: TRBV20-1
DNA: TGCAGTGCTATCCGGACAGGGGTGGCGAACACCATATATTTT
CDR3: CSAIRTGVANTIYF

D: .
J: TRBJ1-2
size: few
V: TRBV7-2
DNA: TGTGCCAGCAGCTTAGACAGGTCGGATGGCTACACCTTC
CDR3: CASSLDRSDGYTF

D: .
J: TRBJ1-1
size: few
V: TRBV29-1
DNA: TGCAGCGGACAGAAAATGAACACTGAAGCTTTCTTT
CDR3: CSGQKMNTEAFF

D: .
J: TRBJ1-1
size: .
V: TRBV12-3/TRBV12-4
DNA: TGTGCCAGCAGTTTCCGACAGTTGACGAACACTGAAGCTTTCTTT
CDR3: CASSFRQLTNTEAFF

D: TRBD1
J: TRBJ1-2
size: .
V: TRBV19
DNA: TGTGCCAGTAGTATCCGGGACAGCGGCTATGGCTACACCTTC
CDR3: CASSIRDSGYGYTF

D: TRBD1
J: TRBJ2-1
size: .
V: TRBV14
DNA: TGTGCCAGCAGCCAGAGTACAGGGGCCTACAATGAGCAGTTCTTC
CDR3: CASSQSTGAYNEQFF

D: .
J: TRBJ2-7
size: few
V: TRBV27
DNA: TGTGCCAGCAGTTTATCCCCAGGGAGGTACGAGCAGTACTTC
CDR3: CASSLSPGRYEQYF

D: TRBD2
J: TRBJ2-3
size: many
V: TRBV20-1
DNA: TGCAGTGCTAGAGACCGTAGCGGGAGAGAGTATTTT
CDR3: CSARDRSGREYF

D: .
J: TRBJ2-3
size: .
V: TRBV9
DNA: TGTGCCAGCAGCGCTGGAGGGTCCTCCACAGATACGCAGTATTTT
CDR3: CASSAGGSSTDTQYF

D: .
J: TRBJ1-5
size: .
V: TRBV4-2
DNA: TGTGCCAGCAGCCAAGAAAACAGGGCTGGTTTGCAGCCCCAGCATTTT
CDR3: CASSQENRAGLQPQHF

D: .
J: TRBJ2-7
size: .
V: TRBV25-1
DNA: TGTGCCAGCAGTGAATTCTGGACGGCGGATGGCGAGCAGTACTTC
CDR3: CASSEFWTADGEQYF

D: .
J: TRBJ2-5
size: few
V: TRBV27
DNA: TGTGCCAGCAGTTTGAATGCAACAGAAGAGACCCAGTACTTC
CDR3: CASSLNATEETQYF

D: TRBD1
J: TRBJ2-3
size: few
V: TRBV12-3/TRBV12-4
DNA: TGTGCCAGCAGGCCTGGACAGGGTTTAAGGACAGATACGCAGTATTTT
CDR3: CASRPGQGLRTDTQYF

D: TRBD1
J: TRBJ2-7
size: few
V: TRBV24-1
DNA: TGTGCCACCAGTGACACGACAGGGCAATCCGAGCAGTACTTC
CDR3: CATSDTTGQSEQYF

D: .
J: TRBJ1-1
size: many
V: TRBV5-1
DNA: TGCGCCAGCAGCTTCGACAGACCTAACACTGAAGCTTTCTTT
CDR3: CASSFDRPNTEAFF

D: .
J: TRBJ1-5
size: .
V: TRBV12-3/TRBV12-4
DNA: TGTGCCAGCAGTCCCACGGGGGGGGATCAGCCCCAGCATTTT
CDR3: CASSPTGGDQPQHF

D: TRBD1
J: TRBJ2-1
size: few
V: TRBV9
DNA: TGTGCCAGCAGCCCACCCCCGGGACAGGGGTACAATGAGCAGTTCTTC
CDR3: CASSPPPGQGYNEQFF

D: .
J: TRBJ1-5
size: many
V: TRBV23-1
DNA: TGCGCCAGCAGTCAATCGGGCCCTGCTAGCAATCAGCCCCAGCATTTT
CDR3: CASSQSGPASNQPQHF

D: TRBD2
J: TRBJ2-5
size: few
V: TRBV7-2
DNA: TGTGCCAGCAGCCAACGCCCGGGACTAGTTGAGACCCAGTACTTC
CDR3: CASSQRPGLVETQYF

D: TRBD1
J: TRBJ1-5
size: few
V: TRBV2
DNA: TGTGCCAGCGCGGGACAGGGCCAGGGGGAGCCCCAGCATTTT
CDR3: CASAGQGQGEPQHF

D: TRBD2
J: TRBJ2-1
size: .
V: TRBV5-6
DNA: TGTGCCAGCAGCTTGGCGCTAGCGGGAGGGGATGAGCAGTTCTTC
CDR3: CASSLALAGGDEQFF

D: .
J: TRBJ2-5
size: few
V: TRBV4-1
DNA: TGCGCCAGCAGCTTCCCCCGGGACGGGGGAGAGACCCAGTACTTC
CDR3: CASSFPRDGGETQYF

D: .
J: TRBJ2-5
size: few
V: TRBV11-2
DNA: TGTGCCAGCAGCGACCACGGGCGAGGTTCTCAGACCCAGTACTTC
CDR3: CASSDHGRGSQTQYF

D: .
J: TRBJ2-1
size: once
V: TRBV9
DNA: TGTGCCAGCAGCGTAGTCACAGGGGGGGACAATGAGCAGTTCTTC
CDR3: CASSVVTGGDNEQFF

D: TRBD1
J: TRBJ2-1
size: few
V: TRBV25-1
DNA: TGTGCCAGCAGTGATTCGGGACAGTATCATCATTTCTTC
CDR3: CASSDSGQYHHFF

D: TRBD2
J: TRBJ2-3
size: few
V: TRBV9
DNA: TGTGCCAGCAGCTCCAACCGGGGGGGATCGGTAGATACGCAGTATTTT
CDR3: CASSSNRGGSVDTQYF

D: .
J: TRBJ1-2
size: .
V: TRBV7-9
DNA: TGTGCCAGCAGCTTAGAATCTTCAGCTTATGGCTACACCTTC
CDR3: CASSLESSAYGYTF

D: .
J: TRBJ2-1
size: .
V: TRBV3-1
DNA: TGTGCCAGCAGCCAATTGGATGAGCAGTTCTTC
CDR3: CASSQLDEQFF

D: .
J: TRBJ2-2
size: .
V: TRBV7-3
DNA: TGTGCCAGCAGCAAGACAGTGAACACCGGGGAGCTGTTTTTT
CDR3: CASSKTVNTGELFF

D: .
J: TRBJ1-1
size: .
V: TRBV7-8
DNA: TGTGCCAGCAGCACACAGGGACACAACACTGAAGCTTTCTTT
CDR3: CASSTQGHNTEAFF

D: .
J: TRBJ2-2
size: .
V: TRBV20-1
DNA: TGCAGTGCTAGAGACCCGGGACGGTGGAACACCGGGGAGCTGTTTTTT
CDR3: CSARDPGRWNTGELFF

D: TRBD2
J: TRBJ2-2
size: .
V: TRBV4-3
DNA: TGCGCCAGCAGCCTCGGACTAGCGGGAGGAGCCGGGGAGCTGTTTTTT
CDR3: CASSLGLAGGAGELFF

D: .
J: TRBJ2-3
size: .
V: TRBV11-3
DNA: TGTGCCAGCAGCATGGGGATAGTTCCAGATACGCAGTATTTT
CDR3: CASSMGIVPDTQYF

D: .
J: TRBJ2-7
size: .
V: TRBV6-5
DNA: TGTGCCAGCAGTTACGGGGGAGTGTACGAGCAGTACTTC
CDR3: CASSYGGVYEQYF

D: TRBD2
J: TRBJ2-7
size: few
V: TRBV7-9
DNA: TGTGCCAGCAGCTTAGCACTAGCGGGAGGGGTCCTCTACGAGCAGTACTTC
CDR3: CASSLALAGGVLYEQYF

D: .
J: TRBJ1-4
size: .
V: TRBV6-5
DNA: TGTGCCAGCAGCCAGGGTCCAAGAGGTGAAAAACTGTTTTTT
CDR3: CASSQGPRGEKLFF

D: TRBD1
J: TRBJ1-5
size: many
V: TRBV6-5
DNA: TGTGCCATCCTGGACAGGCTTAGCAATCAGCCCCAGCATTTT
CDR3: CAILDRLSNQPQHF

D: TRBD1
J: TRBJ2-7
size: .
V: TRBV20-1
DNA: TGCAGTGCTAGTCAGGGGGCAAGTCAGTACTTC
CDR3: CSASQGASQYF

D: .
J: TRBJ2-5
size: few
V: TRBV28
DNA: TGTGCCAGCAGTTTACAAGGGACCCTCGTCACGTACTTC
CDR3: CASSLQGTLVTYF

D: TRBD2
J: TRBJ2-7
size: .
V: TRBV29-1
DNA: TGCAGCGTTGAGTCCCGGACTAGCGGAGCGACCTCCTACGAGCAGTACTTC
CDR3: CSVESRTSGATSYEQYF

D: .
J: TRBJ2-1
size: .
V: TRBV20-1
DNA: TGCAGTGCTCCTGAATTTCCACACAATGAGCAGTTCTTC
CDR3: CSAPEFPHNEQFF

D: .
J: TRBJ2-5
size: many
V: TRBV7-9
DNA: TGTGCCAGCAGCTTACCGCAGGGGGGACAAGAGACCCAGTACTTC
CDR3: CASSLPQGGQETQYF

D: TRBD1
J: TRBJ2-7
size: few
V: TRBV12-3/TRBV12-4
DNA: TGTGCCAGCAGTTTCAGGGGCAGGGGGCCTTCCTACGAGCAGTACTTC
CDR3: CASSFRGRGPSYEQYF

D: TRBD2
J: TRBJ2-1
size: few
V: TRBV7-7
DNA: TGTGCCAGCAGCTTAGGAGCGGGGGGCTCCAATGAGCAGTTCTTC
CDR3: CASSLGAGGSNEQFF

D: .
J: TRBJ1-4
size: .
V: TRBV4-3
DNA: TGCGCCAGCAGCCGAACAGGGTACTCATATGAAAAACTGTTTTTT
CDR3: CASSRTGYSYEKLFF

D: TRBD1
J: TRBJ1-5
size: .
V: TRBV7-2
DNA: TGTGCCAGCAGTCCCGGACAGGGGAGATTTCAGCCCCAGCATTTT
CDR3: CASSPGQGRFQPQHF

D: .
J: TRBJ2-7
size: few
V: TRBV12-3/TRBV12-4
DNA: TGTGCCAGCAGGGCAGGGGATGGCGAGCAGTACTTC
CDR3: CASRAGDGEQYF

D: TRBD1
J: TRBJ1-2
size: .
V: TRBV4-3
DNA: TGCGCCAGCAGCCGCTCAGGGGGCCGTGGCTACACCTTC
CDR3: CASSRSGGRGYTF

D: TRBD1
J: TRBJ1-1
size: .
V: TRBV27
DNA: TGTGCCAGCAGTCCGGGACAGGGCTTCATGAACACTGAAGCTTTCTTT
CDR3: CASSPGQGFMNTEAFF

D: .
J: TRBJ1-1
size: .
V: TRBV4-1
DNA: TGCGCCAGCAGCCACGCGGGATCAGGTTCCACTGAAGCTTTCTTT
CDR3: CASSHAGSGSTEAFF

D: .
J: TRBJ2-7
size: few
V: TRBV7-7
DNA: TGTGCCATCCGTCCCTCCCCGGGGGCCTCGAGCTCCTACGAGCAGTACTTC
CDR3: CAIRPSPGASSSYEQYF

D: .
J: TRBJ2-7
size: .
V: TRBV3-1
DNA: TGTGCCAGCAGCCAAGAAACGGGCCGGTCCGAGCAGTACTTC
CDR3: CASSQETGRSEQYF

D: .
J: TRBJ2-3
size: .
V: TRBV20-1
DNA: TGCAGTGCTCGCAATTATACCCTGGGCACAGATACGCAGTATTTT
CDR3: CSARNYTLGTDTQYF

D: .
J: TRBJ2-7
size: .
V: TRBV6-2/TRBV6-3
DNA: TGTGCCAGCCGAGGGGTGGGACCTTCCTACGAGCAGTACTTC
CDR3: CASRGVGPSYEQYF